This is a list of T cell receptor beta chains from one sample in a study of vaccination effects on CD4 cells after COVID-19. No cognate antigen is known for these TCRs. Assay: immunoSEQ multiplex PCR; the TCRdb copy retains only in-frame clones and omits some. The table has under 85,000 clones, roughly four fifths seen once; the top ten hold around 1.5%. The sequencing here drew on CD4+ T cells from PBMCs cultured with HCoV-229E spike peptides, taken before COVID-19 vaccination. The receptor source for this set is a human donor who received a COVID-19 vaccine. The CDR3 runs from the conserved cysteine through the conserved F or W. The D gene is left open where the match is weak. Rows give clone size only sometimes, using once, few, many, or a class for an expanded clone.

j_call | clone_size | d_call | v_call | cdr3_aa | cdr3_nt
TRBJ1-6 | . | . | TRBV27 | CASSRGFLAAYNSPLHF | TGTGCCAGCTCCCGGGGGTTTCTCGCTGCTTATAATTCACCCCTCCACTTT
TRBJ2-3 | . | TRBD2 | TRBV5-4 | CASSPPMGRGGRDTQYF | TGTGCCAGCAGCCCGCCCATGGGGCGGGGGGGCCGAGATACGCAGTATTTT
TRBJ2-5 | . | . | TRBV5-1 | CASSLIPVTSGAGYF | TGCGCCAGCAGCTTGATCCCGGTAACGTCCGGGGCTGGATACTTC
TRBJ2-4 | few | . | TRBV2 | CASSEQDVQYF | TGTGCCAGCAGTGAACAGGATGTTCAGTACTTC
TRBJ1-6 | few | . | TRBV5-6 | CASKESSYNSPLHF | TGTGCCAGCAAGGAGAGCTCCTATAATTCACCCCTCCACTTT
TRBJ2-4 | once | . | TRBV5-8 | CASSTGTSPKLAKNIQYF | TGTGCCAGCAGCACGGGGACGAGCCCAAAACTAGCCAAAAACATTCAGTACTTC
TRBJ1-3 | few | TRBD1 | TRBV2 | CATRPGQGMLSGNTIYF | TGTGCCACCAGACCGGGACAGGGCATGCTCTCTGGAAACACCATATATTTT
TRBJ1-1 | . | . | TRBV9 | CASSPTGGNTEAFF | TGTGCCAGCAGCCCAACGGGGGGGAACACTGAAGCTTTCTTT
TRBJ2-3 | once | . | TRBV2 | CASQLDRLSTDTQYF | TGTGCCAGCCAACTAGATCGCCTTAGCACAGATACGCAGTATTTT
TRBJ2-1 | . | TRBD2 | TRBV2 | CASKSGGYYNEQFF | TGTGCCAGCAAAAGCGGGGGGTACTACAATGAGCAGTTCTTC
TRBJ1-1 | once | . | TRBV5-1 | CASSLGVTDTEAFF | TGCGCCAGCAGCTTGGGGGTGACCGACACTGAAGCTTTCTTT
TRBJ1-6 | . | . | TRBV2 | CAIRGAGGSPLHF | TGTGCCATCCGAGGGGCGGGAGGGTCACCCCTCCACTTT
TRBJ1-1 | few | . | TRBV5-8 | CASSFRDTNTEAFF | TGTGCCAGCAGCTTCCGAGATACGAACACTGAAGCTTTCTTT
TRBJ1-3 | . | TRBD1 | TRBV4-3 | CASSQDLGQGAGGNTIYF | TGCGCCAGCAGCCAAGATCTGGGACAGGGGGCGGGAGGAAACACCATATATTTT
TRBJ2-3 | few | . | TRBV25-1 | CASSDFSHAGSRTDTQYF | TGTGCCAGCAGTGATTTCAGCCATGCGGGGAGCCGCACAGATACGCAGTATTTT
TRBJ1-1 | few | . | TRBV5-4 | CASSLEGGTEAFF | TGTGCCAGCAGCTTGGAGGGGGGCACTGAAGCTTTCTTT
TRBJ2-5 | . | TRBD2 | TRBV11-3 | CASSLVVRGWETQYF | TGTGCCAGCAGCTTAGTAGTGCGGGGGTGGGAGACCCAGTACTTC
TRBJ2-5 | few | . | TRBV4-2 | CASSPGTDSQETQYF | TGTGCCAGCAGCCCGGGGACCGACTCCCAAGAGACCCAGTACTTC
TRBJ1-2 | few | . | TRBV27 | CASSPQGYTF | TGTGCCAGCAGTCCCCAAGGCTACACCTTC
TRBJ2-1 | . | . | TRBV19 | CASSIEGRPDNEQFF | TGTGCCAGTAGTATAGAAGGACGTCCCGACAATGAGCAGTTCTTC
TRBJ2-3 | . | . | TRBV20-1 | CSASRADTQYF | TGCAGTGCTAGCCGCGCAGATACGCAGTATTTT
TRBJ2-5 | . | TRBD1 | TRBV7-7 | CASSLGTGQETQYF | TGTGCCAGCAGCCTCGGGACAGGCCAAGAGACCCAGTACTTC
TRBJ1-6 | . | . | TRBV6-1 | CASSEDSYNSPLHF | TGTGCCAGCAGTGAGGACAGTTATAATTCACCCCTCCACTTT
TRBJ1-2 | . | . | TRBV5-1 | CASSSQGTSGYTF | TGCGCCAGCAGCTCCCAGGGTACAAGTGGCTACACCTTC
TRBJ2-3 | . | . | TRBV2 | CASSPSRDTQYF | TGTGCCAGCAGTCCTAGCAGAGATACGCAGTATTTT
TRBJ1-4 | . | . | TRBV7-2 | CASSANNHKNEKLFF | TGTGCCAGCAGCGCGAACAACCACAAAAATGAAAAACTGTTTTTT
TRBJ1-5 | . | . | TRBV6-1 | CASSERWAQHF | TGTGCCAGCAGTGAAAGGTGGGCCCAGCATTTT
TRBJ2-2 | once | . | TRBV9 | CASSVQPNTGELFF | TGTGCCAGCAGCGTACAGCCCAACACCGGGGAGCTGTTTTTT
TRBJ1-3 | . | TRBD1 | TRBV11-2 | CASSLYDPTGGSGNTIYF | TGTGCCAGCAGCTTATATGACCCGACAGGGGGCTCTGGAAACACCATATATTTT
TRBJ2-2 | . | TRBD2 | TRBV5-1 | CASSGTIPNTGELFF | TGCGCCAGTTCCGGGACTATACCGAACACCGGGGAGCTGTTTTTT
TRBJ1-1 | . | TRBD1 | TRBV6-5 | CASSRDRDQITEAFF | TGTGCCAGCAGCCGGGACAGAGATCAGATCACTGAAGCTTTCTTT